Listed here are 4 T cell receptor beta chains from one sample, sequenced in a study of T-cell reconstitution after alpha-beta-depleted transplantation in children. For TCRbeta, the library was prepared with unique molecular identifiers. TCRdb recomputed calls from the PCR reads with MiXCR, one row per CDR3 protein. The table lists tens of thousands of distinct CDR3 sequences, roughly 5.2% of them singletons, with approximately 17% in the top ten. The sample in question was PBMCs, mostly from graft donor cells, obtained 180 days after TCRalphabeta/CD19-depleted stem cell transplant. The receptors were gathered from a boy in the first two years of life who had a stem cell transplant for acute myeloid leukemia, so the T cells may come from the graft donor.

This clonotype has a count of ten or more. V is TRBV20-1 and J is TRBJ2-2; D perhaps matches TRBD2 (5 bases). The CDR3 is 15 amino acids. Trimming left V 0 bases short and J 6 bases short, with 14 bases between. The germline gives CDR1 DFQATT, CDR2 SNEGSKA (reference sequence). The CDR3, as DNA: TGCAGTGCTAGAGATTCAGGACTCCCTCCCGGGGAGCTGTTTTTT. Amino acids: CSARDSGLPPGELFF.

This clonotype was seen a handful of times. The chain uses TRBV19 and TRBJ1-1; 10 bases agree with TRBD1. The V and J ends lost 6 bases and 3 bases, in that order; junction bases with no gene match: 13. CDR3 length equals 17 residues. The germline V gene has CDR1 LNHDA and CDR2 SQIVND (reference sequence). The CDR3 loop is CASRPIPRDRGDTEAFF. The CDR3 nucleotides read TGTGCCAGTAGACCAATTCCCCGGGACAGGGGTGACACTGAAGCTTTCTTT. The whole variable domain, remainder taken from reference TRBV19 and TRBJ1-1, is DGGITQSPKYLFRKEGQNVTLSCEQNLNHDAMYWYRQDPGQGLRLIYYSQIVNDFQKGDIAEGYSVSREKKESFPLTVTSAQKNPTAFYLCASRPIPRDRGDTEAFFGQGTRLTVV.

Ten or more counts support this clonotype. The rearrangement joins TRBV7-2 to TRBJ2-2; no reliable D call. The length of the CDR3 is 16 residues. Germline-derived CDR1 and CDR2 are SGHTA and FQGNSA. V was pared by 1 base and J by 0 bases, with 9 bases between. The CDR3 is CASSLVGTTNTGELFF. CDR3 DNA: TGTGCCAGCAGCTTAGTAGGCACCACGAACACCGGGGAGCTGTTTTTT. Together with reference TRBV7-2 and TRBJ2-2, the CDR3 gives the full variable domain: GAGVSQSPSNKVTEKGKDVELRCDPISGHTALYWYRQSLGQGLEFLIYFQGNSAPDKSGLPSDRFSAERTGGSVSTLTIQRTQQEDSAVYLCASSLVGTTNTGELFFGEGSRLTVL.

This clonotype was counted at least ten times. CDR3 bases: TGTGCCAGCACCATAACAGGGACTGATGGCTACACCTTC. Translation gives CASTITGTDGYTF. The gene calls are TRBV7-9 and TRBJ1-2; possible D gene TRBD1, 6 bases. V was clipped by 7 bases and J by 6 bases, with 15 bases between them. CDR1 is SEHNR and CDR2 is FQNEAQ in the germline V gene (reference sequence). CDR3 size: 13 residues.